The 5 T cell receptor beta chains given below trace back to one sample, sequenced in a study of CD8 T cells in ankylosing spondylitis. Using its own MiXCR run on the 5' RACE reads, TCRdb lists one record per CDR3 protein. In the table there are 800,000 to 900,000 distinct CDR3 sequences, roughly 12% of which are singletons. The antigens for these receptors are not known. Study conclusions and caveats: Blood of patients with ankylosing spondylitis appeared to be characterized by a TCR beta motif of eight highly homologous variants.

Sequenced sample: blood, either unsorted or a sorted T cell fraction (not recorded which). The origin of the receptors is a male donor with ankylosing spondylitis.

This clonotype has just a few counts. The V gene is TRBV19, the J gene TRBJ2-1; D call uncertain. The germline CDR1 and CDR2 sequences are LNHDA and SQIVND (reference sequence). The CDR3 is made up of 15 amino acids. Between the trimmed V and J ends, which lost 5 bases and 3 bases, there was a span of 14 bases. This CDR3 is CASSVSRASYNEQFF. DNA of the CDR3: TGTGCCAGTAGTGTTAGTAGGGCGAGCTACAATGAGCAGTTCTTC.

The chain has TRBV20-1 and TRBJ1-2; maybe TRBD1 (5 bases). Germline CDR1 is DFQATT and CDR2 is SNEGSKA (reference sequence). The CDR3 runs 15 residues. Trimming took 0 bases from V and 3 from J, leaving 14 bases between them. CDR3 loop: CSARDREGRYYGYTF. CDR3 nucleotide sequence: TGCAGTGCTAGAGATCGAGAGGGGCGCTACTATGGCTACACCTTC.

This clonotype was observed many times. The chain couples TRBV20-1 to TRBJ1-1; the D gene is possibly TRBD1 (6 bases). Trimming took off 6 bases at V and 4 bases at J, with 15 bases between the two ends. This CDR3 contains 13 residues. The germline gives CDR1 DFQATT, CDR2 SNEGSKA (reference sequence). CDR3 DNA: TGCAGTGCCCCGGACAGAATCTCCACTGAAGCTTTCTTT. Encoded protein: CSAPDRISTEAFF.

The sample holds one count of this clonotype. The gene calls are TRBV7-2 and TRBJ2-2; D is uncertain. The germline gives CDR1 SGHTA, CDR2 FQGNSA. The V and J ends lost 8 bases and 1 base respectively, with 8 bases between them. This CDR3 has 13 residues. The CDR3 region has the DNA TGTGCCAGCGACCGGAAGAACACCGGGGAGCTGTTTTTT. It is translated as CASDRKNTGELFF.

This chain links TRBV12-3 or TRBV12-4 with TRBJ2-1; the match to TRBD2 covers 11 bases. With 4 bases clipped from V and 4 bases from J, the junction kept 6 bases outside the gene matches. This CDR3 region has 16 residues. The CDR3 DNA is TGTGCCAGCAGTTCAAGTAGCGGGGGGGCATACAATGAGCAGTTCTTC. As protein: CASSSSSGGAYNEQFF.